This T cell receptor beta chain emerged from a study of long-term antiretroviral therapy in people with HIV. General observations from the study: Clones with expansion before ART led the repertoire at all time points.

V was shortened by 6 bases and J by 4 bases, with 16 bases between the two germline ends. Per germline, CDR1 MRHNA and CDR2 SNTAGT. This CDR3 has 16 amino acids. The assay used was immunoSEQ (version v3.0), run at survey level. The assay was immunoSEQ multiplex PCR, and TCRdb's table has in-frame clones only and misses some. The sample includes 30,000 to 40,000 clones, about 74% of them seen just once. Details on this clone: Its specificity is unknown.

Sample: unsorted PBMCs, taken 2 years after starting antiretroviral therapy. The TCR sequence derives from a woman in her fifties or sixties with HIV. The V and J genes are TRBV6-4 and TRBJ1-6; D may be TRBD1 (5 bases). The CDR3 spells CASRGTDQGYNSPLHF. CDR3 nucleotide sequence: TGTGCCAGCAGGGGGACTGACCAGGGTTATAATTCACCCCTCCACTTT.